The 14 T cell receptor beta chains below come from one sample, sequenced in a study of blood T cell repertoires in COVID-19. The assay was immunoSEQ multiplex PCR, and TCRdb's table has in-frame clones only and misses some. The sample includes tens of thousands of clones, about 88% of them seen just once. What was sequenced was peripheral blood. The receptors were gathered from a man aged 45-60 years with acute or convalescent COVID-19.

The V call is TRBV28, the J call TRBJ1-2; D remains ambiguous. Looked up from germline, CDR1 is MDHEN and CDR2 is SYDVKM. Trimming pared 7 bases from V and 8 bases from J, leaving 20 bases between. The CDR3 has 14 residues. The CDR3 loop reads CASNVQGRGSGYTF. The CDR3 DNA reads TGTGCCAGCAACGTGCAAGGGCGGGGTAGCGGCTACACCTTC.

The chain employs TRBV5-6 and TRBJ2-7, with a possible D match to TRBD1 (6 bases). Germline V gene data show CDR1 as SGHDT and CDR2 as YYEEEE. Trimming shortened V by 0 bases and J by 3 bases, and 13 bases separated the two germline ends. The CDR3 spans 15 residues. The CDR3 is CASSLAYRDLYEQYF. Written as DNA, the CDR3 is TGTGCCAGCAGCTTGGCCTACAGGGACCTCTACGAGCAGTACTTC. Looking up the rest from reference TRBV5-6 and TRBJ2-7 gives the full variable domain: DAGVTQSPTHLIKTRGQQVTLRCSPKSGHDTVSWYQQALGQGPQFIFQYYEEEERQRGNFPDRFSGHQFPNYSSELNVNALLLGDSALYLCASSLAYRDLYEQYFGPGTRLTVT.

The chain uses TRBV5-6 and TRBJ1-5; TRBD1 agrees at 7 bases. Per the germline V gene, CDR1 is SGHDT and CDR2 is YYEEEE. Trimming at V came to 4 bases and at J to 2 bases, leaving 9 bases not matched to a gene. The length of the CDR3 is 16 residues. The CDR3 DNA reads as TGTGCCAGCAGCCTGACAGGGAGCGGCGGCAATCAGCCCCAGCATTTT. This sequence encodes CASSLTGSGGNQPQHF.

In its sample, this clone was seen once. The chain recombines TRBV25-1 with TRBJ1-1; TRBD1 is a possible D gene (5 bases). The CDR3 extends over 13 amino acids. Deletions cut 2 bases from V and 4 bases from J, with 8 bases between. Germline CDR1 and CDR2: MGHDK and SYGVNS. CDR3 sequence (DNA): TGTGCCAGCAGTGAAACAGGCTCCACTGAAGCTTTCTTT. The encoded protein is CASSETGSTEAFF.

In nucleotides, the CDR3 is TGTGCCAGCAGCTTAGCGACAGGCCTCTACGAGCAGTACTTC. Its protein product is CASSLATGLYEQYF. This chain uses TRBV11-2 with TRBJ2-7; TRBD1 might be the D (6 bases). The CDR3 sequence is 14 residues long. Germline V CDR1 and CDR2: SGHAT, FQNNGV. Trimming pared 1 base from V and 3 bases from J, leaving 10 bases between.

The chain employs TRBV24-1 and TRBJ1-4; tentative D call: TRBD1 (5 bases). The V and J ends lost 2 bases and 6 bases respectively, with 15 bases between them. The CDR3 is 16 amino acids. Germline V gene sequence: CDR1 KGHDR, CDR2 SFDVKD. The chain's CDR3 is CATSDSRGGIDEKLFF. DNA of the CDR3: TGTGCCACCAGTGATTCCCGGGGGGGAATTGATGAAAAACTGTTTTTT.

V is TRBV7-3 and J is TRBJ2-1, with TRBD2 matching 11 bases. With V trimmed by 4 bases and J by 6 bases, 5 bases remained unmatched. The CDR3 contains 15 residues. Germline CDR1 and CDR2: SGHTA and FQGTGA. The CDR3 here is CASSSKGLAGNEQFF. The CDR3 nucleotides are TGTGCCAGCAGCTCAAAAGGACTAGCGGGCAATGAGCAGTTCTTC.

As DNA, the CDR3 is TGTGCCAGCAGCGGTAACATGGCGGCCCAAGAGACCCAGTACTTC. Protein product: CASSGNMAAQETQYF. This chain joins TRBV7-9 and TRBJ2-5; no clear D. The germline V and J ends were trimmed by 5 bases and 1 base, with 14 bases remaining between them. Germline lookup yields CDR1 SEHNR and CDR2 FQNEAQ (reference sequence). The CDR3 runs to 15 residues.

The V and J genes are TRBV19 and TRBJ1-5; unclear D gene. Germline assignment: CDR1 LNHDA and CDR2 SQIVND (reference sequence). Trimming stripped 1 base from V and 7 bases from J, with 14 bases between. The CDR3 loop spans 15 amino acids. The CDR3 bases are TGTGCCAGTAGTATAGGTCTTCGGGGATACCAGCCCCAGCATTTT. Its protein product is CASSIGLRGYQPQHF.

The sample holds a few counts of this clone. This chain connects TRBV19 to TRBJ2-7, with TRBD2 matching over 9 bases. Unmatched junction bases numbered 9, after V lost 7 bases and J lost 2 bases. This CDR3 comprises 15 residues. Germline V CDR1 and CDR2: LNHDA, SQIVND (reference sequence). CDR3 sequence reads: CASTPEASGTYEQYF. The DNA of the CDR3 is TGTGCCAGTACTCCCGAGGCTAGCGGGACCTACGAGCAGTACTTC. The variable domain in full, completed from reference TRBV19 and TRBJ2-7, reads DGGITQSPKYLFRKEGQNVTLSCEQNLNHDAMYWYRQDPGQGLRLIYYSQIVNDFQKGDIAEGYSVSREKKESFPLTVTSAQKNPTAFYLCASTPEASGTYEQYFGPGTRLTVT.

The chain is built from TRBV30 and TRBJ1-5; D is perhaps TRBD1 (5 bases). This CDR3 contains 15 residues. The ends were cut back, 0 bases at V and 3 bases at J, with 12 bases in the middle. Per the germline V gene, CDR1 is GTSNPN and CDR2 is SVGIG (reference sequence). The CDR3 DNA follows: TGTGCCTGGAGTGTACAAGGGGCCCTCAATCAGCCCCAGCATTTT. This translates into CAWSVQGALNQPQHF. The entire variable domain, with the rest obtained from reference TRBV30 and TRBJ1-5, is as follows: SQTIHQWPATLVQPVGSPLSLECTVEGTSNPNLYWYRQAAGRGLQLLFYSVGIGQISSEVPQNLSASRPQDRQFILSSKKLLLSDSGFYLCAWSVQGALNQPQHFGDGTRLSIL.

The V call is TRBV15, the J call TRBJ2-7; no firm D call. The length of the CDR3 is 15 residues. The V gene's germline CDR1 is LNHNV and CDR2 YYDKDF (reference sequence). With 0 bases removed from V and 1 base from J, the gap between germline ends came to 10 bases. The CDR3 nucleotides read TGTGCCACCAGCAGAGATGTACGGAGTTCCTACGAGCAGTACTTC. It encodes CATSRDVRSSYEQYF.

V usage is TRBV27 and J usage is TRBJ1-1, with 9 bases lining up with TRBD1. Trimming took 2 bases from V and 1 from J; bases not matched to a gene: 2. This CDR3 is built from 15 residues. Germline V lookup: CDR1 MNHEY, CDR2 SMNVEV (reference sequence). The CDR3 nucleotides read TGTGCCAGCAGTTTAATGGGACAGGGGAACACTGAAGCTTTCTTT. The encoded protein is CASSLMGQGNTEAFF.

The chain has TRBV7-9 and TRBJ1-1, with 12 bases matching TRBD1. The CDR3 length is 16 residues. Trimming cost V 3 bases and J 5 bases; bases outside gene matches: 7. Germline CDR1 reads SEHNR; CDR2 reads FQNEAQ (reference sequence). The CDR3 here is CASSLGQGAIGTEAFF. The CDR3 DNA sequence: TGTGCCAGCAGCTTGGGACAGGGGGCGATTGGGACTGAAGCTTTCTTT.